The 19 T cell receptor beta chains presented below share a single source sample, sequenced in a study of cytomegalovirus exposure and HLA in healthy donors. Primers for the PCR totalled 60 Vbeta and 13 Jbeta. Here immunoSEQ multiplex PCR was the method, and the copy in TCRdb shows in-frame clones only, minus some. This repertoire comprises 200,000 to 250,000 clones; its ten largest clones make up 1.1%. Specimen: PBMCs. All receptors derive from a girl aged 2 to 10 in good health and CMV-seropositive.

This chain connects TRBV27 to TRBJ1-2, with a weak D call TRBD1 (6 bases). V was trimmed by 6 bases and J by 7 bases, leaving 21 bases between them. The germline CDR1 and CDR2 sequences are MNHEY and SMNVEV (reference sequence). This CDR3 region has 15 residues. The CDR3 nucleotides read TGTGCCAGCAGATTGTTTGGGGCAGGGGAGGGTGGCTACACCTTC. Protein product: CASRLFGAGEGGYTF.

This rearrangement joins TRBV5-1 to TRBJ1-3; TRBD1 agrees at 7 bases. The V gene end was trimmed by 4 bases and the J gene end by 2 bases; junction bases not matched to a gene: 9. CDR1 SGHRS and CDR2 YFSETQ come from the germline V gene. The CDR3 runs 16 residues. The CDR3 loop is CASSRPDRSPGNTIYF. CDR3 DNA sequence: TGCGCCAGCAGCAGACCGGACAGGTCTCCTGGAAACACCATATATTTT.

The gene calls are TRBV5-1 and TRBJ2-3; TRBD2 is a possible D gene (6 bases). Germline CDR1 and CDR2: SGHRS and YFSETQ. Deletions cut 0 bases from V and 4 bases from J, with 18 bases between. The CDR3 has 17 residues. In nucleotides, the CDR3 is TGCGCCAGCAGCTTGGGATTGCCGACTAGATTTTCAGATACGCAGTATTTT. It encodes CASSLGLPTRFSDTQYF.

V and J are TRBV28 and TRBJ1-1; possibly TRBD1 for D (5 bases). The CDR3 is made up of 14 amino acids. Trimming cost V 10 bases and J 4 bases, with 19 bases left between them. CDR1 is MDHEN, CDR2 SYDVKM, per germline. The CDR3 DNA reads TGTGCCACCTCCGGCGGGGGTAGGGCCACTGAAGCTTTCTTT. Translating it yields CATSGGGRATEAFF.

V is TRBV27 and J is TRBJ1-2; D is undetermined. Per the germline V gene, CDR1 is MNHEY and CDR2 is SMNVEV (reference sequence). CDR3 length equals 13 residues. Deletions cut 0 bases from V and 7 bases from J, with 9 bases between. The CDR3 is CASSLSSRGGYTF. CDR3 nucleotides: TGTGCCAGCAGTTTATCGAGCAGAGGTGGCTACACCTTC.

The chain links TRBV30 to TRBJ1-6; the D gene is possibly TRBD1 (6 bases). V was cut by 5 bases and J by 10 bases, with 15 bases left in between. The CDR3 runs to 13 residues. Germline CDR1 reads GTSNPN; CDR2 reads SVGIG (reference sequence). The CDR3: CAWDKDRMSPLHF. CDR3 bases: TGTGCCTGGGACAAGGACAGAATGTCACCCCTCCACTTT.

The rearrangement joins TRBV7-9 to TRBJ2-7, with TRBD1 matching over 9 bases. Trimming at V came to 1 base and at J to 4 bases, leaving 5 bases not matched to a gene. CDR1 and CDR2 (germline): SEHNR, FQNEAQ (reference sequence). This CDR3 spans 15 amino acids. The CDR3 spells CASSLEGQGPYEQYF. CDR3 bases: TGTGCCAGCAGCTTAGAGGGACAGGGACCGTACGAGCAGTACTTC. Supplemented by reference TRBV7-9 and TRBJ2-7, the full variable domain reads DTGVSQNPRHKITKRGQNVTFRCDPISEHNRLYWYRQTLGQGPEFLTYFQNEAQLEKSRLLSDRFSAERPKGSFSTLEIQRTEQGDSAMYLCASSLEGQGPYEQYFGPGTRLTVT.

The V call is TRBV6-4, the J call TRBJ2-2; D gene ambiguous. CDR3 size: 13 residues. Germline-derived CDR1 and CDR2 are MRHNA and SNTAGT. The V end was cut by 6 bases, the J end by 3 bases, with 8 bases between. This chain's CDR3 is CASRDLYTGELFF. CDR3 sequence (DNA): TGTGCCAGCAGGGACCTCTACACCGGGGAGCTGTTTTTT.

V is TRBV29-1 and J is TRBJ1-2, with TRBD1 identical over 7 bases. The V gene end was trimmed by 4 bases and the J gene end by 4 bases; junction bases not matched to a gene: 12. There are 15 residues in the CDR3. The germline gives CDR1 SQVTM, CDR2 ANQGSEA. CDR3 loop: CSVVRGTVAGYGYTF. CDR3 DNA sequence: TGCAGCGTTGTAAGGGGGACAGTGGCAGGCTATGGCTACACCTTC.

The rearrangement joins TRBV13 to TRBJ2-3; D might be TRBD2 (7 bases). CDR3 size: 13 residues. V lost 8 bases and J lost 6, with 15 bases in between. Germline assignment: CDR1 PRHDT and CDR2 FYEKMQ (reference sequence). In DNA form, the CDR3 reads TGTGCCAGCTCTGAACGGGGGGCCGATACGCAGTATTTT. Translating gives CASSERGADTQYF.

This chain joins TRBV2 and TRBJ1-1, with D unclear. CDR3 length: 13 residues. CDR1 SNHLY and CDR2 FYNNEI come from the germline V gene. The CDR3 here is CDSGQERSEGAFF. The CDR3 DNA follows: TGTGATTCCGGGCAGGAGCGGTCCGAGGGAGCTTTCTTT.

The chain employs TRBV28 and TRBJ2-1; 12 bases agree with TRBD2. The CDR3 has 16 amino acids. Germline V CDR1 and CDR2: MDHEN, SYDVKM. Germline trimming cut 6 bases from V and 8 bases from J; bases unmatched to any gene: 11. The CDR3 coding sequence is TGTGCCAGCAGCCCCGGACTAGCGGGACGGCTCTATGAGCAGTTCTTC. It codes for CASSPGLAGRLYEQFF.

CDR3 sequence reads: CASSNRDTDTQYF. Here the CDR3 DNA reads TGTGCCAGCAGTAACCGGGATACAGATACGCAGTATTTT. The chain couples TRBV28 to TRBJ2-3; D possibly corresponds to TRBD2 (5 bases). Per germline, CDR1 MDHEN and CDR2 SYDVKM. CDR3 length: 13 amino acids. V gave up 5 bases and J gave up 3 bases, with 9 bases separating them.

The chain carries TRBV29-1 and TRBJ2-3; 7 bases agree with TRBD2. The germline gives CDR1 SQVTM, CDR2 ANQGSEA. The ends lost 5 bases at V and 5 bases at J; junction bases unmatched: 19. The CDR3 is made up of 17 amino acids. The CDR3 coding sequence is TGCAGCGTTTTCGCCGGGAGGTCTCCGGGGGGAATAGATACGCAGTATTTT. Translated: CSVFAGRSPGGIDTQYF.

The genes are TRBV6-4 and TRBJ1-6, with D hard to call. Germline V lookup: CDR1 MRHNA, CDR2 SNTAGT. The CDR3 length is 11 residues. Trimming cost V 8 bases and J 6 bases, with 5 bases left between them. This CDR3 is CASPGNSPLHF. In DNA form, the CDR3 reads TGTGCCAGCCCGGGTAATTCACCCCTCCACTTT.

The genes are TRBV28 and TRBJ1-1; D ambiguous. CDR3 length: 13 amino acids. With 7 bases removed from V and 8 bases from J, the gap between germline ends came to 17 bases. Germline V CDR1 and CDR2: MDHEN, SYDVKM. This chain's CDR3 is CASTLSVAIEAFF. The CDR3 region has the DNA TGTGCCAGCACCCTCAGCGTGGCTATAGAAGCTTTCTTT.

The chain uses TRBV4-1 and TRBJ1-4, with D tentatively TRBD1 (5 bases). The V gene's germline CDR1 is MGHRA and CDR2 YSYEKL. CDR3 length: 16 residues. V gave up 1 base and J gave up 7 bases, with 16 bases separating them. In DNA form, the CDR3 reads TGCGCCAGCAGCCAAGGCGTATTAGGGGCTATTGAAAAACTGTTTTTT. Translated, it gives CASSQGVLGAIEKLFF.

J is TRBJ2-7 and V is TRBV28; 9 bases are shared with TRBD1. The CDR3 totals 15 residues. Germline V gene data show CDR1 as MDHEN and CDR2 as SYDVKM. The V segment lost 5 bases and the J segment 3 bases; nucleotides outside the gene matches: 8. The CDR3 spells CASSVPGQGVYEQYF. CDR3 bases: TGTGCCAGCAGTGTCCCGGGACAGGGAGTCTACGAGCAGTACTTC.

The chain employs TRBV7-8 and TRBJ2-7, with 14 bases lining up with TRBD2. Germline CDR1 reads SGHVS; CDR2 reads FQNEAQ. V shed 1 base, J shed 0 bases, and the junction held 11 bases outside the gene matches. The CDR3 runs to 20 residues. This CDR3 is CASSLDAIGLAGGPSYEQYF. The CDR3 nucleotides are TGTGCCAGCAGCTTAGACGCAATAGGACTAGCGGGAGGTCCCTCCTACGAGCAGTACTTC. The whole variable domain, filled in from reference TRBV7-8 and TRBJ2-7, reads GAGVSQSPRYKVAKRGQDVALRCDPISGHVSLFWYQQALGQGPEFLTYFQNEAQLDKSGLPSDRFFAERPEGSVSTLKIQRTQQEDSAVYLCASSLDAIGLAGGPSYEQYFGPGTRLTVT.